This T cell receptor beta chain was captured in a study of human T cells and chemical hapten exposure (dated by TCRdb to about 2021). Concerning the study at large: For sensitization, 2% DPC in acetone was applied to a 2 cm by 2 cm area of upper inner arm skin. Most of the patients in the cohort were female, and the cohort covered alopecia areata with under or over 50% scalp involvement, alopecia totalis and alopecia universalis. From each blood RNA sample, both TCR alpha and TCR beta chains were sequenced. About 27 alopecia patients gave blood for TCR sequencing at one to four time points (pre-sensitization, 2, 6 and 24 weeks). Peripheral blood TCR repertoire changes were tracked in vivo in alopecia patients during primary and secondary sensitization to the hapten diphenylcyclopropenone (DPC). Weekly therapeutic DPC doses were additionally applied to the scalp of patients throughout the roughly 25-week study period. Patient blood was sampled pre-sensitization (week 0) and at 2, 6 and about 24 weeks after DPC sensitization. Libraries were pooled for sequencing, and variation in per-sample TCR yields was attributed mainly to small differences in library volumes within the pool. Patch testing was done on the upper back using Finn chambers containing 0.01% DPC, and results were scored after 6 days according to International Contact Dermatitis Research Group standards.

Broader findings and caveats from the paper: Patch test score was positively correlated with the number of PT1 expanded TCRs, with significance at thresholds 8, 16 and 32 but not at 4. The number of TCRs above 1 in 1000 frequency did not change with DPC sensitization; there was no evidence of global repertoire structure alterations. After repeated subsampling, changes were observed in the strength of the expansion versus patch-test correlation and in the threshold at which the correlation became significant. Expanded TCRs formed significantly more large CDR3 similarity clusters than pre-sensitization or healthy control sets, consistent with antigen-driven responses. All patients had alopecia, a presumed autoimmune disease, so their immune response might differ from that of healthy individuals.

This specimen's time point label, interpreted: patch test 1, 2 weeks after DPC sensitization. The treatment or condition label of this sample denotes: therapeutic diphenylcyclopropenone sensitization with weekly scalp DPC. Total RNA was extracted from unfractionated whole blood collected in Tempus Blood RNA tubes. At every patch-test visit, the blood draw took place before the patch test was put on. Eligible patients were aged 18 to 70, diagnosed with alopecia, deemed suitable for DPC therapy, and excluded if pregnant. Its CDR3 holds 16 amino acids, cysteine through phenylalanine. The retained sequence is limited to the CDR3, 48 bases, with the frame set at the first base. Libraries were constructed by RACE. Sequencing relied on a NextSeq 500. During library preparation, unique molecular identifiers were attached to individual cDNA molecules so that TCRs could be counted quantitatively and reproducibly. The source study handled its data this way. Samples had a median of approximately 96,000 TCRs, with a range from about 20,000 to 690,600. The Decombinator software suite was used to annotate V, J and CDR3 in the TCR reads. For the PS versus PT1 abundance plots, all samples were subsampled to the same number of TCRs (28,000). Expanded TCRs were defined as absent before sensitization and observed at least eight times at the 2-week time point. In TCRdb, the public reads were trimmed at Q25 with fastp and aligned with MiXCR, with productive beta chains retained. Identical CDR3 proteins give one entry, which carries the most common genes and DNA. These V and J calls rely on TCRdb rather than the paper's analysis. This sample has 35,000 or so distinct CDR3 sequences in its table, and 5% to 8% of those were observed once. The ten largest clones add up to roughly 9% of the sample.

The sample holds a few counts of this clonotype. What antigen it recognizes has not been identified. Base-call qualities are not available, and no considerably larger clone is one nucleotide away. Sequenced material: whole blood, taken in connection with sensitization to the hapten diphenylcyclopropenone (DPC). The chain is assembled from TRBV21-1 and TRBJ1-3; no check of the table's D call, TRBD1, against the DNA was made. TRBV21-1 is a known pseudogene. The receptor comes from a woman in her twenties or thirties with alopecia areata. Some clones in this sample may be carry-over from other donors' samples. The bases read TGTGCCAGCAGCCCAAGACAGGCGATCTCTGGAAACACCATATATTTT. It specifies CASSPRQAISGNTIYF.